This T cell receptor beta chain emerged from a study of blood T cell repertoires in COVID-19. Overall study context: The United States, Italy and Spain were the sources of the acute and convalescent COVID-19 samples. In each case, the material was cDNA or gDNA derived from T cells, B-cell-depleted T cells, or PBMCs.

CDR3 size: 17 residues. Germline V gives CDR1 LGHDT, CDR2 YNNKEL (reference sequence). V lost 4 bases and J 3 bases, leaving 22 bases between the germline ends. In the study's own analysis: The authors estimated nucleated cell counts from reference gene primer amplification. Sequencing used immunoSEQ multiplex PCR; TCRdb keeps in-frame clones, though not all of them. The V and J calls and the clone size are those of that table, but D and trimming were determined from the DNA. The table includes 110,000 or so clones, about 90% detected once. The sample taken for sequencing was peripheral blood. This chain joins TRBV3-1 (or the pseudogene TRBV3-2) and TRBJ2-7; TRBD2 might be the D (5 bases). The TCR was taken from a human donor in a cohort sampled during active COVID-19. The CDR3 here is CASSRLLNSGVRYEQYF. CDR3 bases: TGTGCCAGCAGCCGCCTTTTAAACAGCGGCGTTCGCTACGAGCAGTACTTC.